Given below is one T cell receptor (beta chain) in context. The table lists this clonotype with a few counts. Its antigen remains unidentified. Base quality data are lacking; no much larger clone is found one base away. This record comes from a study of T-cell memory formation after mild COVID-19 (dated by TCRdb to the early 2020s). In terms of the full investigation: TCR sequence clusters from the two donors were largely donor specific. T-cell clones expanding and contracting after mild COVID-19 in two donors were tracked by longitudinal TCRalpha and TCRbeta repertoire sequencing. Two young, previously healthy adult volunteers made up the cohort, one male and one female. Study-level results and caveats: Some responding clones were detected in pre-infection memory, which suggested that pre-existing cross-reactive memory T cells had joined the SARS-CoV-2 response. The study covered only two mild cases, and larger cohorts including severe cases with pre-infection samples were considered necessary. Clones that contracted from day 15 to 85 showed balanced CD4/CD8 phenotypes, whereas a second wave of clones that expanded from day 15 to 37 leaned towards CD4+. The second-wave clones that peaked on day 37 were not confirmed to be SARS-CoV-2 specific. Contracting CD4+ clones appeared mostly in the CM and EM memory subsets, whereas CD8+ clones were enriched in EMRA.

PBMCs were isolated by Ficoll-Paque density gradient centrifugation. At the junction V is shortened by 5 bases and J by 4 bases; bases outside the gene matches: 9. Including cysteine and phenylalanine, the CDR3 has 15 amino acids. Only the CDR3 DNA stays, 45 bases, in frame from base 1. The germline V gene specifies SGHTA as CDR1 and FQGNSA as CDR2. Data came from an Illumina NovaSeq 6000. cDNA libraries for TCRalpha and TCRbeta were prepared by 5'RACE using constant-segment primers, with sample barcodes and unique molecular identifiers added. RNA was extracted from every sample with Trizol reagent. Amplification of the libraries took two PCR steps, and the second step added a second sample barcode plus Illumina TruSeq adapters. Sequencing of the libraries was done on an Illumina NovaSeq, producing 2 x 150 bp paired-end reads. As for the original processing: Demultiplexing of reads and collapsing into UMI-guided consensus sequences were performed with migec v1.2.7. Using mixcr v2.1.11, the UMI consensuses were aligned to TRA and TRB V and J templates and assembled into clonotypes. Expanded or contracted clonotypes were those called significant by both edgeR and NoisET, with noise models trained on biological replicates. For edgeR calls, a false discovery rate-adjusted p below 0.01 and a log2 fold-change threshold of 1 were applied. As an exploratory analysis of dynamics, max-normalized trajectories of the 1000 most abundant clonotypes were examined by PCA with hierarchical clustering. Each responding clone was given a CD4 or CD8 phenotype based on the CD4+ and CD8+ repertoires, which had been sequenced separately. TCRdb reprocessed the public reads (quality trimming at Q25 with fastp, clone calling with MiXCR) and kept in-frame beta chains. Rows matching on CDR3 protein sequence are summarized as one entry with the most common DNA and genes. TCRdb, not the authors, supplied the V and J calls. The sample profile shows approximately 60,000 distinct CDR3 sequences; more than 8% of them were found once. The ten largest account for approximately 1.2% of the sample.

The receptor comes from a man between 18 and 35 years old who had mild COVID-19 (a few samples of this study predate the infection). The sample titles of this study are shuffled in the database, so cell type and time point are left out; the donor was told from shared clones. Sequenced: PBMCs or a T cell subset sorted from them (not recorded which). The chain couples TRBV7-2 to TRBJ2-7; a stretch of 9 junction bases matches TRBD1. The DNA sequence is TGTGCCAGCAGCGGACCGGGACAGGGTCGTTACGAGCAGTACTTC. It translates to CASSGPGQGRYEQYF.